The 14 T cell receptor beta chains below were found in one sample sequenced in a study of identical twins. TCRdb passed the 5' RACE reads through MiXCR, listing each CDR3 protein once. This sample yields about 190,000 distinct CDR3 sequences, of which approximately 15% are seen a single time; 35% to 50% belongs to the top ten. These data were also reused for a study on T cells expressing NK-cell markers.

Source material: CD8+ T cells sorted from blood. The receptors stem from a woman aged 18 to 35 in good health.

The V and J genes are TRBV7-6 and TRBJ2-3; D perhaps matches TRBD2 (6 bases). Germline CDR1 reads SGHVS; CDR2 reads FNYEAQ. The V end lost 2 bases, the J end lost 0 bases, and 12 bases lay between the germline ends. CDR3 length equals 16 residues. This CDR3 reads CASSLSLAYSTDTQYF. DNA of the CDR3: TGTGCCAGCAGCTTAAGCCTAGCGTATAGCACAGATACGCAGTATTTT.

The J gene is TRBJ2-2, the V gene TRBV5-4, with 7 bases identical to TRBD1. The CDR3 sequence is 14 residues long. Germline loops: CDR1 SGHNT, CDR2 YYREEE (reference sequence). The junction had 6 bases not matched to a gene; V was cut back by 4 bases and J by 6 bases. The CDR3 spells CASSPGDSPGELFF. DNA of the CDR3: TGTGCCAGCAGCCCCGGGGACAGTCCCGGGGAGCTGTTTTTT.

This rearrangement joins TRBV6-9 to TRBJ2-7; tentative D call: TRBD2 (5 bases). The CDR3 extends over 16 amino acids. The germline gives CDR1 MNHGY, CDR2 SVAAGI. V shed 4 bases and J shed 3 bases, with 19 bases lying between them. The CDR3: CASSSGAAPLNYEQYF. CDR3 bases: TGTGCCAGCAGTTCAGGAGCGGCACCCCTAAACTACGAGCAGTACTTC.

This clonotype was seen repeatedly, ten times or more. CDR3 in DNA: TGTGCCGCCTCCGAAACAGGGGGTACCGGGGAGCTGTTTTTT. It encodes CAASETGGTGELFF. This rearrangement joins TRBV6-4 to TRBJ2-2; TRBD1 agrees at 8 bases. Germline CDR1 and CDR2: MRHNA and SNTAGT. V was clipped by 11 bases and J by 5 bases; unmatched bases: 10. This CDR3 is built from 14 residues.

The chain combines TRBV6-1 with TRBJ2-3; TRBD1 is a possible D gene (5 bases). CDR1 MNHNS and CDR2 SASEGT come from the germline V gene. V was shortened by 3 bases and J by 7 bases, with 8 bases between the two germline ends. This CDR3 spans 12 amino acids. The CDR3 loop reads CASSDQGNTQYF. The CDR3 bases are TGTGCCAGCAGTGACCAGGGAAATACGCAGTATTTT.

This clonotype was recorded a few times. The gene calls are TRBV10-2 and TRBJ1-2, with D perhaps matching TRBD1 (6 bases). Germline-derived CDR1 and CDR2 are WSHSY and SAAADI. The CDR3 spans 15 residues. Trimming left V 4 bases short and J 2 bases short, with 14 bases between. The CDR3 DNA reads TGCGCCAGCAGTGTGTGGGGGGCGGTCAACTATGGCTACACCTTC. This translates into CASSVWGAVNYGYTF.

Written as DNA, the CDR3 is TGTGCCAGCAGCTTCTGGGGGACCAGCACAGATACGCAGTATTTT. Residues: CASSFWGTSTDTQYF. The V gene is TRBV5-6, the J gene TRBJ2-3, with D possibly called TRBD1 or TRBD2 (5 bases each). The V gene lost 2 bases and the J gene lost 0 bases, with 10 bases spanning the gap. The length of the CDR3 is 15 residues. Germline loops: CDR1 SGHDT, CDR2 YYEEEE.

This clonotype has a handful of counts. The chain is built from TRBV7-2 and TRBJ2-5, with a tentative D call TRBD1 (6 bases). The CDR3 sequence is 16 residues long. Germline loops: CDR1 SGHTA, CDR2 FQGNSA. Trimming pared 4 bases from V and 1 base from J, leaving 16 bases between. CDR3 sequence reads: CASSSISDSLQETQYF. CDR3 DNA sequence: TGTGCCAGCAGCTCGATCTCGGACAGCCTCCAAGAGACCCAGTACTTC.

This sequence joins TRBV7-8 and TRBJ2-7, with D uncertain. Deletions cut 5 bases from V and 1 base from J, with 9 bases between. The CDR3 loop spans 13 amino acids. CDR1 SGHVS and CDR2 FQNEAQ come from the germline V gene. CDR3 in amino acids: CASSKGRSYEQYF. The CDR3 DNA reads TGTGCCAGCAGCAAAGGTCGGTCCTACGAGCAGTACTTC.

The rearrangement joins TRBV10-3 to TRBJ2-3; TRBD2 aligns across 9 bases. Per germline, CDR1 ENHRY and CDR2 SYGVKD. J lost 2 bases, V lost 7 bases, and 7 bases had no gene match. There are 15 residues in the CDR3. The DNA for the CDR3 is TGTGCCATCACGGAGCGGGGGGAGTACACAGATACGCAGTATTTT. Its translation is CAITERGEYTDTQYF.

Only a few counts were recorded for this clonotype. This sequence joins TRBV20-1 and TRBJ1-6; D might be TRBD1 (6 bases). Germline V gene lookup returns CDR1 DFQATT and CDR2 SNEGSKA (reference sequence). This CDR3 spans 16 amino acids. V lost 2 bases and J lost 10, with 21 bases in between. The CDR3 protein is CSARIPGDIRKSPLHF. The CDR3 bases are TGCAGTGCTAGAATCCCGGGGGACATTCGGAAGTCACCCCTCCACTTT.

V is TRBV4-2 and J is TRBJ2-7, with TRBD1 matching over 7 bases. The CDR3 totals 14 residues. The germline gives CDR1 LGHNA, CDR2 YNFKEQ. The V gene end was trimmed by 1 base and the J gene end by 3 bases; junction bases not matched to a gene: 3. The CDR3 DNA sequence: TGTGCCAGCAGCCAAGCCGGGACAGACTACGAGCAGTACTTC. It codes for CASSQAGTDYEQYF.

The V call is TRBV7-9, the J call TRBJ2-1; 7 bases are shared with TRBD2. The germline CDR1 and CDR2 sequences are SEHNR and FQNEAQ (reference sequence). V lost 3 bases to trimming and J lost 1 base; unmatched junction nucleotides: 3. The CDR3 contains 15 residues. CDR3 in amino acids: CASSFAGESYNEQFF. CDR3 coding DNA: TGTGCCAGCAGCTTTGCGGGAGAGTCCTACAATGAGCAGTTCTTC.

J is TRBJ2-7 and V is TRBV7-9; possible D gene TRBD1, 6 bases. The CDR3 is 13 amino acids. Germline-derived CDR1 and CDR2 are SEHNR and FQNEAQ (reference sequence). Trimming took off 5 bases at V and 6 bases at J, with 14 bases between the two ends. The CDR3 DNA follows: TGTGCCAGCAGCCCCTGGGACATTGGCGAGCAGTACTTC. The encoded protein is CASSPWDIGEQYF.